The text below deals with one TCR beta chain. Its target is not known. Noted time point: pre-sensitization, week 0. Treatment indicated: therapeutic diphenylcyclopropenone sensitization with weekly scalp DPC. This sample stems from a study of human T cells and chemical hapten exposure. Study information: A roughly 2 cm by roughly 2 cm inner upper arm patch received 2% DPC for sensitization.

Overall study findings and caveats: Unchanged with DPC sensitization were TCRs above 1 in 1000 frequency. PT1 expanded TCR counts correlated positively with patch test score.

In the original workflow: Sample TCR totals centred on a median of roughly 96,000, ranging about 20,000 to 700,000. TCRdb independently ran MiXCR on the RACE reads; one entry per CDR3 protein. None of the V and J calls come from the authors' own analysis; TCRdb made them. The sample has under 300,000 distinct CDR3 sequences, around 7% seen once; the top ten hold less than 1.5%. The CDR3 is 20 amino acids. Between the trimmed V and J ends, which lost 5 bases and 2 bases, there was a span of 27 bases. Germline V gives CDR1 SEHNR, CDR2 FQNEAQ (reference sequence). The TCR sequence derives from a man aged 18 to 30 with alopecia areata. Some clones in this sample may be carry-over from other donors' samples. The sample in question was whole blood, obtained in connection with sensitization to the hapten diphenylcyclopropenone (DPC). The gene calls are TRBV7-9 and TRBJ2-2; D is unclear. In nucleotides, the CDR3 is TGTGCCAGCAGCCCACCGACCAAGGGTGCCAGAGACCCAAACACCGGGGAGCTGTTTTTT. This gives the protein CASSPPTKGARDPNTGELFF.